These T cell receptor beta chains were read from a single sample in a study of T cells in Graves' hyperthyroidism and ophthalmopathy. TCRdb reprocessed the multiplex PCR reads with MiXCR, giving one entry per CDR3 protein. This sample carries about 640,000 distinct CDR3 sequences, less than 45% of them seen once, and the ten largest clones take less than 9%. The sample taken for sequencing was peripheral blood or thyroid tissue (not recorded which). The source of these receptors is an adult man with Graves' disease, either hyperthyroidism or ophthalmopathy (not recorded which). Both conserved end residues are part of each CDR3. Each record gives: clone size, J gene, D gene, V gene, CDR3 DNA, CDR3 protein. The D gene is left open where the match is weak. Expanded clones are given a class, and other clones once, few, many or no size at all.

clone size: .
J gene: TRBJ1-6
D gene: .
V gene: TRBV2
CDR3 DNA: TGTGCCAGCAGTGAAATGCAAAAGTCACCCCTCCACTTT
CDR3 protein: CASSEMQKSPLHF

clone size: .
J gene: TRBJ2-7
D gene: .
V gene: TRBV7-8
CDR3 DNA: TGTGCCAGCAGCTGGCGACTCACCGGGGCCCACTACGAGCAGTACTTC
CDR3 protein: CASSWRLTGAHYEQYF

clone size: .
J gene: TRBJ1-1
D gene: .
V gene: TRBV2
CDR3 DNA: TGTGCCAGCTTCGGAAGTAGGGGAGCACGAGGGTACACTGAAGCTTTCTTT
CDR3 protein: CASFGSRGARGYTEAFF

clone size: .
J gene: TRBJ2-3
D gene: TRBD1
V gene: TRBV24-1
CDR3 DNA: TGTGCCACCAGTGACTCCGGGACAGCGAGCACAGATACGCAGTATTTT
CDR3 protein: CATSDSGTASTDTQYF

clone size: .
J gene: TRBJ2-5
D gene: .
V gene: TRBV5-4
CDR3 DNA: TGTGCCAGCAGCTATGCTGTAGGGGCGGGTGAGACCCAGTACTTC
CDR3 protein: CASSYAVGAGETQYF

clone size: few
J gene: TRBJ1-4
D gene: .
V gene: TRBV2
CDR3 DNA: TGTGCCAGCAGTGCGGGCCGCGGTGAAAAACTGTTTTTT
CDR3 protein: CASSAGRGEKLFF

clone size: .
J gene: TRBJ1-5
D gene: .
V gene: TRBV7-2
CDR3 DNA: TGTGCCAGCAGCCATTCCCTTCAGCCCCAGCATTTT
CDR3 protein: CASSHSLQPQHF

clone size: .
J gene: TRBJ1-3
D gene: .
V gene: TRBV7-2
CDR3 DNA: TGTGCCAGCAGCTTACAGACTGGAAACACCATACATTTT
CDR3 protein: CASSLQTGNTIHF

clone size: many
J gene: TRBJ1-2
D gene: .
V gene: TRBV24-1
CDR3 DNA: TGTGCCACCAGTGACCCGTTTAGGGTCAAAGATGGCTACACCTTC
CDR3 protein: CATSDPFRVKDGYTF

clone size: .
J gene: TRBJ1-6
D gene: .
V gene: TRBV9
CDR3 DNA: TGTGCCAGCAGCCGTCCGGCCTCACCCCTCCACTTT
CDR3 protein: CASSRPASPLHF

clone size: once
J gene: TRBJ1-4
D gene: .
V gene: TRBV25-1
CDR3 DNA: TGCGCCAGCAGCCAGGAACCGCCACATTCAGGTTCCTCCGATGAAAAACTGTTTTTT
CDR3 protein: CASSQEPPHSGSSDEKLFF